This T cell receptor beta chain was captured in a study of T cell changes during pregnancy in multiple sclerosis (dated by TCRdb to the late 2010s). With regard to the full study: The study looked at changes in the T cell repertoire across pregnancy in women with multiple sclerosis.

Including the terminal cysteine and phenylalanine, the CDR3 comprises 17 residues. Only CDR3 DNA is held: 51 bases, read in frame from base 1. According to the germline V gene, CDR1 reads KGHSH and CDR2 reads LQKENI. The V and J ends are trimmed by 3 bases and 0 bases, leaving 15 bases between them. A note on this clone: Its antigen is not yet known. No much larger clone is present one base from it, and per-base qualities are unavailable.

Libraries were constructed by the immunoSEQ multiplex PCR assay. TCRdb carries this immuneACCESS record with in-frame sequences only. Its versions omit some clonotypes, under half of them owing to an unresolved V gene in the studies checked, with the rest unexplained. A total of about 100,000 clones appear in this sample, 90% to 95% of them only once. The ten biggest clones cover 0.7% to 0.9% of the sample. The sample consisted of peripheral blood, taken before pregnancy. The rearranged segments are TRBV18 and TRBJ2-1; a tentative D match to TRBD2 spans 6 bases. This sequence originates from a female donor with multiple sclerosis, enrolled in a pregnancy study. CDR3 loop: CASSPVPSVSSYNEQFF. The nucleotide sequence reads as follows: TGTGCCAGCTCACCCGTGCCTAGCGTTAGCTCCTACAATGAGCAGTTCTTC.